The clone carrying this T cell receptor beta chain has just a few counts. The antigen remains unidentified. Assay: immunoSEQ multiplex PCR; the TCRdb copy retains only in-frame clones and omits some. The data contain 230,000 or so clones, just over 65% of them singletons. These data belong to a study of shared clonotypes between healthy human individuals. Across the study: Three plates each covered CD4 naive and memory; CD8 naive two, CD8 memory one. Overall study results and limits: Among non-shared clonotypes, generation probabilities were lower than among those shared by all four donors.

A CD45RA-negative memory subset and a CD45RA+ naive subset were separated from the CD4+ cells. The CDR3 has 13 residues. The V gene's germline CDR1 is SGHDN and CDR2 FVKESK. V was clipped by 4 bases and J by 1 base, with 7 bases between them. The receptor was derived from a man aged 30 to 39 in good health. The chain uses TRBV14 and TRBJ2-5; D is unclear. Source material: memory CD4+ T cells sorted from blood. As to subset: CD45RA-negative fraction. The DNA of the CDR3 is TGTGCCAGCAGCCGTTTTTTCCAAGAGACCCAGTACTTC. Translation: CASSRFFQETQYF.